The 27 T cell receptor beta chains presented below share a single source sample, sequenced in a study of cytomegalovirus exposure and HLA in healthy donors. Primers for the PCR totalled 60 Vbeta and 13 Jbeta. Generated by immunoSEQ multiplex PCR, the TCRdb table keeps only in-frame clones and is missing some. The table shows over 150,000 clones, with over 75% occurring only once. Sequences were obtained from PBMCs. These receptors all stem from a woman aged 40 to 55 in good health and CMV-seropositive.

The sample holds one count of this clone. This chain uses TRBV27 with TRBJ1-1; 7 bases align to TRBD1. J was trimmed by 4 bases and V by 4 bases; bases with no gene match: 9. The V gene's germline CDR1 is MNHEY and CDR2 SMNVEV (reference sequence). CDR3 length equals 15 residues. CDR3 sequence reads: CASSSTGAGVTEAFF. Written as DNA, the CDR3 is TGTGCCAGCAGTTCTACAGGGGCGGGCGTCACTGAAGCTTTCTTT.

V is TRBV10-3 and J is TRBJ2-7; 9 bases map to TRBD1. V was clipped by 7 bases and J by 0 bases; unmatched bases: 1. CDR3 length: 13 residues. Germline loops: CDR1 ENHRY, CDR2 SYGVKD. This CDR3 is CAIKGQGSYEQYF. The CDR3, as DNA: TGTGCCATCAAGGGACAGGGCTCCTACGAGCAGTACTTC.

The chain is built from TRBV7-8 and TRBJ1-2, with 7 bases aligning to TRBD1. V shed 3 bases and J 2 bases; nucleotides not matched to a gene: 9. Germline values: CDR1 SGHVS, CDR2 FQNEAQ. The CDR3 is 16 amino acids. The CDR3 sequence is CASSFHSVQGNYGYTF. The CDR3 DNA is TGTGCCAGCAGCTTCCACTCGGTACAGGGGAACTATGGCTACACCTTC. Full variable domain (rest looked up from reference TRBV7-8 and TRBJ1-2): GAGVSQSPRYKVAKRGQDVALRCDPISGHVSLFWYQQALGQGPEFLTYFQNEAQLDKSGLPSDRFFAERPEGSVSTLKIQRTQQEDSAVYLCASSFHSVQGNYGYTFGSGTRLTVV.

V is TRBV5-5 and J is TRBJ2-7; 8 positions agree with TRBD1. The CDR3 covers 18 residues. Germline V gives CDR1 SGHKS, CDR2 YYEKEE (reference sequence). The J segment lost 2 bases and the V segment lost 0 bases, leaving 13 bases of the junction unmatched. The CDR3 spells CASSLDAPGGAFTYEQYF. CDR3 DNA: TGTGCCAGCAGCTTGGACGCCCCAGGGGGCGCCTTCACCTACGAGCAGTACTTC.

This chain links TRBV11-3 with TRBJ2-5; the match to TRBD2 covers 14 bases. The trim removed 1 base at V and 4 bases at J, leaving 11 bases unmatched. CDR1 SGHNT and CDR2 YENEEA come from the germline V gene. The CDR3 contains 19 residues. CDR3 DNA sequence: TGTGCCAGCAGCTTAGGGCTCTGGGGGACTAGCGGGAGCCGAGAGACCCAGTACTTC. It translates to CASSLGLWGTSGSRETQYF.

The V and J genes are TRBV21-1 and TRBJ2-4; the D call TRBD1 from the table was never checked on the DNA. TRBV21-1 is flagged as a pseudogene. The CDR3 consists of 14 residues. CDR3 sequence: CASSKQGAKNIQYF. CDR3 DNA sequence: TGTGCCAGCAGCAAGCAGGGGGCCAAAAACATTCAGTACTTC.

The V gene is TRBV9, the J gene TRBJ1-1; 7 bases fit TRBD1. Germline V gene sequence: CDR1 SGDLS, CDR2 YYNGEE. The CDR3 has 14 amino acids. After removal of 2 bases from V and 7 bases from J, the junction contained 8 bases not matched to a gene. The CDR3 sequence is CASSVRDRLSEAFF. CDR3 DNA: TGTGCCAGCAGCGTCCGGGACAGACTAAGTGAAGCTTTCTTT.

The chain has TRBV28 and TRBJ2-3; D is ambiguous. V lost 6 bases and J 0 bases, leaving 16 bases between the germline ends. The length of the CDR3 is 16 residues. CDR1 and CDR2 (germline): MDHEN, SYDVKM. CDR3 nucleotides: TGTGCCAGCAGCCCAGCCAAGCGATCTAGCACAGATACGCAGTATTTT. This translates into CASSPAKRSSTDTQYF.

V gene TRBV7-9 combines with J gene TRBJ1-5; 9 bases are shared with TRBD1. V lost 5 bases, J lost 5 bases, and 13 bases stayed unmatched. CDR3 length: 17 amino acids. Germline values: CDR1 SEHNR, CDR2 FQNEAQ (reference sequence). CDR3 DNA: TGTGCCAGCAGCGCCTACAGGGACAGGGAAACGCATCAGCCCCAGCATTTT. It translates to CASSAYRDRETHQPQHF.

The chain links TRBV7-3 to TRBJ2-7; 7 positions match TRBD1. With V trimmed by 5 bases and J by 2 bases, 9 bases remained unmatched. Germline V gene data show CDR1 as SGHTA and CDR2 as FQGTGA. The CDR3 covers 15 residues. The chain's CDR3 is CASSLPDRRTYEQYF. The CDR3 DNA reads as TGTGCCAGCAGCCTCCCGGACAGGCGTACCTACGAGCAGTACTTC.

V usage is TRBV28 and J usage is TRBJ1-1; 10 bases are a match to TRBD1. The CDR3 runs 15 residues. Germline V gene data show CDR1 as MDHEN and CDR2 as SYDVKM. V lost 5 bases and J lost 5; bases outside the gene matches: 8. CDR3 amino acids: CASSRPGQGRTEAFF. CDR3 DNA: TGTGCCAGCAGTCGACCGGGACAGGGGAGGACTGAAGCTTTCTTT.

The chain carries TRBV5-1 and TRBJ2-3; 12 bases align to TRBD1. V was clipped by 3 bases and J by 2 bases; unmatched bases: 7. Germline CDR1 SGHRS, CDR2 YFSETQ. This CDR3 region has 17 residues. CDR3 in DNA: TGCGCCAGCAGCTCTGGGGCGGGACAGGGGGCCACAGATACGCAGTATTTT. Its protein is CASSSGAGQGATDTQYF.

This clone was counted once. The J gene is TRBJ1-1, the V gene TRBV18; possible D gene TRBD1, 5 bases. Looked up from germline, CDR1 is KGHSH and CDR2 is LQKENI. V lost 1 base, J lost 8 bases, and 8 bases lay in between. The CDR3 has 12 residues. CDR3 sequence reads: CASSPRGGEAFF. The CDR3 coding sequence is TGTGCCAGCTCACCACGGGGCGGAGAAGCTTTCTTT.

The rearrangement uses TRBV28 and TRBJ1-5; the D gene is possibly TRBD1 (5 bases). Between the trimmed V and J ends, which lost 1 base and 5 bases, there was a span of 12 bases. Germline loops: CDR1 MDHEN, CDR2 SYDVKM. The CDR3 extends over 15 amino acids. In nucleotides, the CDR3 is TGTGCCAGCAGTTTATCGGGGGTAGGATATCAGCCCCAGCATTTT. It encodes CASSLSGVGYQPQHF.

The chain uses TRBV30 and TRBJ2-5; D possibly corresponds to TRBD1 (6 bases). This CDR3 has 14 amino acids. Per the germline V gene, CDR1 is GTSNPN and CDR2 is SVGIG (reference sequence). V was clipped by 0 bases and J by 3 bases, with 11 bases between them. The CDR3 is CAWSVKRDKETQYF. The CDR3, as DNA: TGTGCCTGGAGTGTGAAAAGGGACAAAGAGACCCAGTACTTC.

This clone appeared a few times. The J gene is TRBJ1-1, the V gene TRBV6-6; 11 bases align to TRBD1. Germline values: CDR1 MNHNY, CDR2 SVGAGI (reference sequence). Losses at the gene ends were 0 bases for V and 6 bases for J; bases not matched to a gene: 6. This CDR3 comprises 16 residues. CDR3 coding DNA: TGTGCCAGCAGTTACTCGCCGGGACAGGGGGAGGCTGAAGCTTTCTTT. The encoded protein is CASSYSPGQGEAEAFF.

The genes are TRBV14 and TRBJ2-5, with 8 bases identical to TRBD2. In germline, CDR1 is SGHDN, CDR2 FVKESK. The CDR3 spans 15 residues. V dropped 3 bases and J dropped 4; count of bases not matched to a gene: 7. The DNA for the CDR3 is TGTGCCAGCAGCCAGGCGGGAGGCGTGGTAGAGACCCAGTACTTC. Its protein is CASSQAGGVVETQYF.

The genes are TRBV7-9 and TRBJ2-7; D call uncertain. CDR3 length: 15 residues. V lost 1 base to trimming and J lost 4 bases, with 14 bases between them. CDR1 is SEHNR and CDR2 is FQNEAQ in the germline V gene (reference sequence). The DNA for the CDR3 is TGTGCCAGCAGCTTAGGCTTGAGTTCAGGTTACGAGCAGTACTTC. Translation gives CASSLGLSSGYEQYF.

The CDR3 coding sequence is TGTGCCAGTAGTTTGGCGGGGGCAGATACGCAGTATTTT. Protein sequence: CASSLAGADTQYF. The chain joins TRBV19 to TRBJ2-3; 7 bases fit TRBD2. V dropped 5 bases and J dropped 4; count of bases not matched to a gene: 3. Germline lookup yields CDR1 LNHDA and CDR2 SQIVND (reference sequence). CDR3 size: 13 residues.

The CDR3 is CASRLGPAGNNEQFF. The CDR3 bases are TGTGCCAGCAGGCTGGGGCCAGCGGGGAACAATGAGCAGTTCTTC. The chain is built from TRBV28 and TRBJ2-1; TRBD2 aligns across 7 bases. The CDR3 loop spans 15 amino acids. V shed 6 bases and J 5 bases; nucleotides not matched to a gene: 10. The germline gives CDR1 MDHEN, CDR2 SYDVKM. The entire variable domain, with the rest obtained from reference TRBV28 and TRBJ2-1, is as follows: DVKVTQSSRYLVKRTGEKVFLECVQDMDHENMFWYRQDPGLGLRLIYFSYDVKMKEKGDIPEGYSVSREKKERFSLILESASTNQTSMYLCASRLGPAGNNEQFFGPGTRLTVL.

Of note for this clone: A read error may produce the germline difference seen at one junction end. The V gene is TRBV20-1, the J gene TRBJ2-7; D gene ambiguous. CDR1 and CDR2 (germline): DFQATT, SNEGSKA (reference sequence). This CDR3 is 11 amino acids long. CDR3 amino acids: CSSRKLYEQYF. CDR3 coding DNA: TGCAGTTCTAGGAAACTCTACGAGCAGTACTTC.

The chain joins TRBV10-3 to TRBJ2-7; 8 bases map to TRBD1. Trimming took 3 bases from V and 6 from J; bases not matched to a gene: 7. Germline CDR1 and CDR2: ENHRY and SYGVKD. This CDR3 is built from 14 residues. For the CDR3, the DNA is TGTGCCATCAGTGACCAGGACAGGGTTACCGAGCAGTACTTC. Residues: CAISDQDRVTEQYF.

The rearrangement uses TRBV7-8 and TRBJ2-7; TRBD2 matches at 11 bases. The trim removed 6 bases at V and 3 bases at J, leaving 7 bases unmatched. Germline assignment: CDR1 SGHVS and CDR2 FQNEAQ. This CDR3 comprises 15 residues. The CDR3 loop is CASRGGTSGLYEQYF. The CDR3 DNA follows: TGTGCCAGCAGGGGTGGGACTAGCGGCCTCTACGAGCAGTACTTC.

This chain uses TRBV2 with TRBJ2-4; TRBD1 aligns across 10 bases. CDR3 length equals 16 residues. Looked up from germline, CDR1 is SNHLY and CDR2 is FYNNEI. V lost 6 bases to trimming and J lost 1 base; unmatched junction nucleotides: 6. The CDR3 DNA is TGTGCCAGCAGCCCTGACAGGGGGCAGGCCAAAAACATTCAGTACTTC. Its translation is CASSPDRGQAKNIQYF.

The chain couples TRBV28 to TRBJ2-1, with 11 bases identical to TRBD1. The CDR3 is 16 amino acids. Germline loops: CDR1 MDHEN, CDR2 SYDVKM. Losses at the gene ends were 3 bases for V and 5 bases for J; bases not matched to a gene: 6. CDR3 loop: CASSLGQGEAHNEQFF. The CDR3 DNA reads as TGTGCCAGCAGTTTGGGACAGGGGGAAGCCCACAATGAGCAGTTCTTC.

The chain has TRBV11-2 and TRBJ2-3; a weak D match, TRBD2 (5 bases). V lost 5 bases and J lost 2, with 17 bases in between. CDR1 is SGHAT, CDR2 FQNNGV, per germline. The CDR3 runs 16 residues. The CDR3 loop reads CASSPGLGSATDTQYF. CDR3 in DNA: TGTGCCAGCAGCCCAGGACTTGGTTCTGCCACAGATACGCAGTATTTT. Full variable domain (outside the CDR3, taken from reference TRBV11-2 and TRBJ2-3): EAGVAQSPRYKIIEKRQSVAFWCNPISGHATLYWYQQILGQGPKLLIQFQNNGVVDDSQLPKDRFSAERLKGVDSTLKIQPAKLEDSAVYLCASSPGLGSATDTQYFGPGTRLTVL.

V and J are TRBV7-2 and TRBJ2-5; 9 bases are shared with TRBD1. This CDR3 has 13 residues. V gave up 5 bases and J gave up 5 bases; unmatched junction bases: 3. Germline-derived CDR1 and CDR2 are SGHTA and FQGNSA. CDR3 sequence: CASSKGQGETQYF. The DNA for the CDR3 is TGTGCCAGCAGCAAGGGACAGGGTGAGACCCAGTACTTC.